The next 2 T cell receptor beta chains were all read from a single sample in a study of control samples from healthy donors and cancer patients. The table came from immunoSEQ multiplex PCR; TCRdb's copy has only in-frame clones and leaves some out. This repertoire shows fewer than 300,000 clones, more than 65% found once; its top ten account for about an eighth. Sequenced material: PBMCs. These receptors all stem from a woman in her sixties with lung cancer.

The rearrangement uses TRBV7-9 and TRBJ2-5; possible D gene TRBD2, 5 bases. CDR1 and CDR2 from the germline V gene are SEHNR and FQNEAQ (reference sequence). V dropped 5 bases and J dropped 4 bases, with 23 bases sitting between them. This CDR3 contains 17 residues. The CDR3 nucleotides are TGTGCCAGCAGCCACAGAGAACTAGGAAAAATAGGAGAGACCCAGTACTTC. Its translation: CASSHRELGKIGETQYF.

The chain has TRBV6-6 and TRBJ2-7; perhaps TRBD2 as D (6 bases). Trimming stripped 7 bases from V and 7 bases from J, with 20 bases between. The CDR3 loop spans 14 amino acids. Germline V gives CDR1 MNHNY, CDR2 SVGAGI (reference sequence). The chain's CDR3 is CASTPVVGGREQYF. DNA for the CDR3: TGTGCCAGCACACCGGTAGTGGGAGGCCGGGAGCAGTACTTC.